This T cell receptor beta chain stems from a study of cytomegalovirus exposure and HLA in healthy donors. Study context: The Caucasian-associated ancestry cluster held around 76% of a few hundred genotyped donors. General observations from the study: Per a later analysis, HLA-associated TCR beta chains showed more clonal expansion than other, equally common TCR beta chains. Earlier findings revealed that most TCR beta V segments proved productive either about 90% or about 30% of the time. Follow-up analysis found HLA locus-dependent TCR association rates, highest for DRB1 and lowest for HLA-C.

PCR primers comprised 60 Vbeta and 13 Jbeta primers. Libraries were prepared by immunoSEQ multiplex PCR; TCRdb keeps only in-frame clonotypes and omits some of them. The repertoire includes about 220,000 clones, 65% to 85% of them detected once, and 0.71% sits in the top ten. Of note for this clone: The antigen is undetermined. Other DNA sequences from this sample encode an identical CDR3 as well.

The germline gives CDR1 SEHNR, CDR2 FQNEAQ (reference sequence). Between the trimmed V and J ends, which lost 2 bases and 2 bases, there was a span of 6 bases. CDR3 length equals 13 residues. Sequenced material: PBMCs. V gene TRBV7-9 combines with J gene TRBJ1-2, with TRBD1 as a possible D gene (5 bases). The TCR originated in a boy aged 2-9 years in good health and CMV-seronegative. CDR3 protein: CASSLQGNYGYTF. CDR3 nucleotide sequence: TGTGCCAGCAGCTTACAGGGCAACTATGGCTACACCTTC.